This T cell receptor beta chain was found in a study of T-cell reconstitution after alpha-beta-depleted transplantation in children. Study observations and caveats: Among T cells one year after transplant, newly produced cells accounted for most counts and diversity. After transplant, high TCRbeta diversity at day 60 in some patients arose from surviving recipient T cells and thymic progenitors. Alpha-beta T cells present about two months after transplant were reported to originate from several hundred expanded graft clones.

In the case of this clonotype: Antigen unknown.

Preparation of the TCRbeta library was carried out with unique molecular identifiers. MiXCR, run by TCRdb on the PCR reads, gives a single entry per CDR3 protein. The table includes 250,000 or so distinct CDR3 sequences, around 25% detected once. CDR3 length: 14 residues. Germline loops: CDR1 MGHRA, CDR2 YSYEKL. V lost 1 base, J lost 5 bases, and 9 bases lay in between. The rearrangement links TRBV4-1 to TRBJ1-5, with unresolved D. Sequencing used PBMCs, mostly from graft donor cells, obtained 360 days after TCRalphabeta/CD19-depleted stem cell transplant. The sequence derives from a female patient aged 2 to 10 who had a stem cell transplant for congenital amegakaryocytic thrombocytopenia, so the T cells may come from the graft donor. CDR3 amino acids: CASSQGLSYQPQHF. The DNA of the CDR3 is TGCGCCAGCAGCCAAGGGTTAAGTTATCAGCCCCAGCATTTT.